The T cell receptor (beta chain) described here comes from a study of T cells after somatic rescue of genetic block. Profiled with immunoSEQ multiplex PCR; TCRdb holds only in-frame clones, not every one. Found here are 60,000 to 75,000 clones, 92% of them singletons; the top ten hold around 3%. V was clipped by 2 bases and J by 1 base, with 12 bases between them. The germline gives CDR1 MNHEY, CDR2 SMNVEV (reference sequence). The CDR3 has 16 residues. This TCR was recovered from a man aged 40-55 years. The genes are TRBV27 and TRBJ2-4, with a weak D call TRBD2 (5 bases). The specimen was peripheral blood mononuclear cells (PBMCs). The CDR3 loop reads CASSLTFTGAKNIQYF. CDR3 nucleotides: TGTGCCAGCAGTTTAACGTTTACGGGGGCCAAAAACATTCAGTACTTC.